One sample yielded the 18 T cell receptor beta chains listed below, sequenced in a study of cytomegalovirus exposure and HLA in healthy donors. The data were produced by immunoSEQ multiplex PCR, yet TCRdb's version contains in-frame clones alone and is incomplete. The sample has about 120,000 clones; over 75% are singletons. Sequenced sample: PBMCs. The receptors shown here come from a woman aged 18 to 35 in good health and CMV-seropositive.

The chain carries TRBV15 and TRBJ1-1; 8 positions match TRBD1. Germline V gene data show CDR1 as LNHNV and CDR2 as YYDKDF (reference sequence). This CDR3 region has 14 residues. Trimming removed 4 bases from V and 1 base from J; junction bases left unmatched: 2. DNA for the CDR3: TGTGCCACCAGCATCGGGACAGGGAACACTGAAGCTTTCTTT. Translating it yields CATSIGTGNTEAFF.

The CDR3: CASSPSGGLSNEAFF. CDR3 DNA: TGTGCCAGCAGCCCATCGGGGGGGCTAAGTAATGAAGCTTTCTTT. This rearrangement joins TRBV7-6 to TRBJ1-1, with D possibly matching TRBD1 (6 bases). Trimming cost V 5 bases and J 7 bases, with 20 bases left between them. Per germline, CDR1 SGHVS and CDR2 FNYEAQ. The length of the CDR3 is 15 residues. The full variable domain, rest sourced from reference TRBV7-6 and TRBJ1-1, is GAGVSQSPRYKVTKRGQDVALRCDPISGHVSLYWYRQALGQGPEFLTYFNYEAQQDKSGLPNDRFSAERPEGSISTLTIQRTEQRDSAMYRCASSPSGGLSNEAFFGQGTRLTVV.

The chain joins TRBV6-5 to TRBJ1-2; 7 bases line up with TRBD1. Germline V gives CDR1 MNHEY, CDR2 SVGAGI. The V and J ends lost 7 bases and 9 bases, in that order; junction bases with no gene match: 14. The CDR3 is made up of 14 amino acids. In DNA form, the CDR3 reads TGTGCCAGCAAACCTAGGGGGCGCGAAAGGAGCTACACCTTC. Its protein is CASKPRGRERSYTF.

Worth noting for this clone: A read error may produce the germline difference seen at one junction end. The rearrangement uses TRBV7-9 and TRBJ2-1; 8 bases fit TRBD2. Germline V gives CDR1 SEHNR, CDR2 FQNEAQ (reference sequence). This CDR3 spans 16 amino acids. This chain's CDR3 is CASNLATGGPVNEQFF. Here the CDR3 DNA reads TGTGCCAGCAACTTAGCAACGGGGGGGCCGGTAAATGAGCAGTTCTTC. The full variable domain, completed using reference TRBV7-9 and TRBJ2-1, is DTGVSQNPRHKITKRGQNVTFRCDPISEHNRLYWYRQTLGQGPEFLTYFQNEAQLEKSRLLSDRFSAERPKGSFSTLEIQRTEQGDSAMYLCASNLATGGPVNEQFFGPGTRLTVL.

The J gene is TRBJ2-7, the V gene TRBV11-3; D perhaps matches TRBD2 (6 bases). Germline CDR1 is SGHNT and CDR2 is YENEEA. The V and J ends lost 4 bases and 6 bases respectively, with 22 bases between them. CDR3 length: 16 amino acids. In nucleotides, the CDR3 is TGTGCCAGCAGCTCCGGTACAGCATCCGGCGGGGTCGAGCAGTACTTC. Translation gives CASSSGTASGGVEQYF.

This rearrangement joins TRBV7-3 to TRBJ2-1, with 13 bases aligning to TRBD2. With 5 bases clipped from V and 4 bases from J, the junction kept 11 bases outside the gene matches. This CDR3 is 18 amino acids long. The germline CDR1 and CDR2 sequences are SGHTA and FQGTGA. CDR3 in amino acids: CASSPGGLAGVGYNEQFF. The CDR3 coding sequence is TGTGCCAGCAGCCCGGGCGGACTAGCGGGAGTTGGATACAATGAGCAGTTCTTC.

The chain joins TRBV4-1 to TRBJ2-7; 7 bases are a match to TRBD1. The CDR3 has 14 amino acids. After removal of 1 base from V and 5 bases from J, the junction contained 5 bases not matched to a gene. Germline V gene lookup returns CDR1 MGHRA and CDR2 YSYEKL. The chain's CDR3 is CASSQGQGFNEQYF. The DNA for the CDR3 is TGCGCCAGCAGCCAAGGACAGGGTTTTAACGAGCAGTACTTC.

The rearrangement uses TRBV19 and TRBJ2-7, with 10 bases that match TRBD2. V lost 4 bases, J lost 2 bases, and 5 bases stayed unmatched. CDR1 LNHDA and CDR2 SQIVND come from the germline V gene (reference sequence). This CDR3 has 15 residues. The CDR3 loop is CASSTGLAATYEQYF. The CDR3 DNA follows: TGTGCCAGTAGTACCGGACTAGCGGCTACCTACGAGCAGTACTTC.

V and J are TRBV9 and TRBJ2-7; 10 bases are shared with TRBD2. In germline, CDR1 is SGDLS, CDR2 YYNGEE. The V gene end was trimmed by 3 bases and the J gene end by 4 bases; junction bases not matched to a gene: 4. CDR3 length equals 14 residues. CDR3 in DNA: TGTGCCAGCAGCGCCGCTAGCGGGAGTTACGAGCAGTACTTC. Translation: CASSAASGSYEQYF.

The chain has TRBV11-1 and TRBJ2-1; TRBD1 aligns across 9 bases. Trimming took 3 bases from V and 12 from J; bases not matched to a gene: 3. The germline gives CDR1 SGHAT, CDR2 FQDESV (reference sequence). This CDR3 has 12 amino acids. In DNA, the CDR3 is TGTGCCAGCAGCTTGCCGGGACAGGGGCAGTTCTTC. Translated: CASSLPGQGQFF.

The rearrangement uses TRBV6-6 and TRBJ1-1; the match to TRBD1 covers 7 bases. The CDR3 extends over 15 amino acids. The germline CDR1 and CDR2 sequences are MNHNY and SVGAGI (reference sequence). V was pared by 5 bases and J by 0 bases, with 6 bases of the junction left unmatched. CDR3 sequence reads: CASSTRTGLNTEAFF. CDR3 DNA: TGTGCCAGCAGTACCCGGACAGGCCTGAACACTGAAGCTTTCTTT.

The rearrangement uses TRBV5-6 and TRBJ1-2, with D unclear. Trimming took off 4 bases at V and 5 bases at J, with 6 bases between the two ends. CDR3 length equals 11 residues. Germline CDR1 is SGHDT and CDR2 is YYEEEE. CDR3 in amino acids: CASSQNYGYTF. CDR3 nucleotides: TGTGCCAGCAGCCAAAATTATGGCTACACCTTC.

This clone was counted a single time. The chain links TRBV5-6 to TRBJ1-5; a possible D gene is TRBD1 (5 bases). V gave up 1 base and J gave up 9 bases, with 17 bases separating them. From germline, CDR1 is SGHDT and CDR2 YYEEEE. The CDR3 loop spans 15 amino acids. The CDR3 spells CASSLYYGGVGPQHF. The CDR3 DNA follows: TGTGCCAGCAGCTTGTACTATGGGGGGGTGGGGCCCCAGCATTTT.

The V gene is TRBV7-9, the J gene TRBJ1-6; tentatively, D is TRBD1 (5 bases). The germline V gene has CDR1 SEHNR and CDR2 FQNEAQ (reference sequence). The CDR3 length is 15 residues. Trimming pared 2 bases from V and 10 bases from J, leaving 15 bases between. CDR3 residues: CASSLLSWGDSPLHF. The CDR3 DNA follows: TGTGCCAGCAGCTTACTTTCTTGGGGGGACTCACCCCTCCACTTT.

A remark on this clone: The sample holds other DNA sequences that translate to the same CDR3. The chain joins TRBV9 to TRBJ2-5; unclear D gene. CDR1 is SGDLS and CDR2 is YYNGEE in the germline V gene. Trimming stripped 0 bases from V and 4 bases from J, with 7 bases between. This CDR3 spans 13 amino acids. CDR3 coding DNA: TGTGCCAGCAGCGTAGTTGGCGGAGAGACCCAGTACTTC. Residues: CASSVVGGETQYF.

The chain recombines TRBV19 with TRBJ1-5; possible D gene TRBD1, 5 bases. Looked up from germline, CDR1 is LNHDA and CDR2 is SQIVND (reference sequence). There are 14 residues in the CDR3. Trimming took off 0 bases at V and 5 bases at J, with 8 bases between the two ends. Here the CDR3 reads CASSIDGGYQPQHF. CDR3 nucleotides: TGTGCCAGTAGTATAGATGGGGGGTATCAGCCCCAGCATTTT.

The chain uses TRBV14 and TRBJ1-1; perhaps TRBD1 as D (6 bases). CDR1 SGHDN and CDR2 FVKESK come from the germline V gene. Between the trimmed V and J ends, which lost 4 bases and 4 bases, there was a span of 10 bases. CDR3 size: 13 residues. The CDR3 nucleotides are TGTGCCAGCAGCCTCACAGGGATCACTGAAGCTTTCTTT. Protein: CASSLTGITEAFF.

The chain combines TRBV18 with TRBJ2-7; 9 bases are shared with TRBD2. There are 14 residues in the CDR3. Germline assignment: CDR1 KGHSH and CDR2 LQKENI. Germline trimming cut 9 bases from V and 6 bases from J; bases unmatched to any gene: 12. The CDR3 sequence is CASSTSGPGTEQYF. The CDR3 DNA follows: TGTGCCAGTTCGACTAGCGGCCCGGGCACCGAGCAGTACTTC.